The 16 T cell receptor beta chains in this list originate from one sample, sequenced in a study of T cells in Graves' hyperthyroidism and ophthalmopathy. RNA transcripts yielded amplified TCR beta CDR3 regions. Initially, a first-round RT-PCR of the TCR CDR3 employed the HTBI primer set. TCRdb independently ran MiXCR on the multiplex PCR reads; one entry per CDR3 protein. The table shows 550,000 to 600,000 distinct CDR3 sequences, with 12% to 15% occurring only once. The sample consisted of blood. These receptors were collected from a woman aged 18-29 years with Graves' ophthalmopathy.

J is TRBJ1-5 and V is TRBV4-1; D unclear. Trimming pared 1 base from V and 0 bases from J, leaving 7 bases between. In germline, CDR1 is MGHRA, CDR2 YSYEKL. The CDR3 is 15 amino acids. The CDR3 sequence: CASSQAEVSNQPQHF. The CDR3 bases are TGCGCCAGCAGCCAAGCTGAAGTTAGCAATCAGCCCCAGCATTTT.

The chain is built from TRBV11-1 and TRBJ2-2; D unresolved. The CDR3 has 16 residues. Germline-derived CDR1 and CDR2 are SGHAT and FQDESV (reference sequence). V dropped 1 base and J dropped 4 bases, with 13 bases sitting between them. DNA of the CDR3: TGTGCCAGCAGCTTAGACCTGGGCGTGGGCACCGGGGAGCTGTTTTTT. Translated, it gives CASSLDLGVGTGELFF.

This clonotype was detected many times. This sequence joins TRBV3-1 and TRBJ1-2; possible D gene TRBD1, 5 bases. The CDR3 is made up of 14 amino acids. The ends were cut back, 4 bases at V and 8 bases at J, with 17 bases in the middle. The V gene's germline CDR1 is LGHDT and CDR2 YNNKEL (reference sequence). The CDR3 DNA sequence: TGTGCCAGCAGCCTACAATCAGGGCTTCAAGGCTACACCTTC. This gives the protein CASSLQSGLQGYTF.

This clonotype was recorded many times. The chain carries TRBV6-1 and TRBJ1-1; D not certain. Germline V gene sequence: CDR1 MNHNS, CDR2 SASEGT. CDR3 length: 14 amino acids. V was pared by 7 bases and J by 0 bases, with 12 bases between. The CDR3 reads CASNTGAMNTEAFF. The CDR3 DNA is TGTGCCAGCAATACGGGAGCTATGAACACTGAAGCTTTCTTT.

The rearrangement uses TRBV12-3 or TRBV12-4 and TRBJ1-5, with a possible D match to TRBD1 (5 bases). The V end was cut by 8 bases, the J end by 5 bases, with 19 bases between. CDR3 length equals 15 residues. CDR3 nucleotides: TGTGCCAGCGGAACCCTGGGGCATCCGCATCAGCCCCAGCATTTT. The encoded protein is CASGTLGHPHQPQHF.

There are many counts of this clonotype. The DNA of the CDR3 is TGTGCCAGCAACGCCGGGACTAGCGGGCCCACCGGGGAGCTGTTTTTT. Encoded protein: CASNAGTSGPTGELFF. This sequence joins TRBV7-2 and TRBJ2-2; 12 bases agree with TRBD2. Unmatched junction bases numbered 7, after V lost 7 bases and J lost 4 bases. CDR3 size: 16 residues. The V gene's germline CDR1 is SGHTA and CDR2 FQGNSA.

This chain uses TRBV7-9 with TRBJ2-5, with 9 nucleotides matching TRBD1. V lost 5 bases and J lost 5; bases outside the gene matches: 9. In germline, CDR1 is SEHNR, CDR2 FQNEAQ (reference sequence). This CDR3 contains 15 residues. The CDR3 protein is CASSRWTGAWETQYF. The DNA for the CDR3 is TGTGCCAGCAGCAGATGGACAGGGGCATGGGAGACCCAGTACTTC.

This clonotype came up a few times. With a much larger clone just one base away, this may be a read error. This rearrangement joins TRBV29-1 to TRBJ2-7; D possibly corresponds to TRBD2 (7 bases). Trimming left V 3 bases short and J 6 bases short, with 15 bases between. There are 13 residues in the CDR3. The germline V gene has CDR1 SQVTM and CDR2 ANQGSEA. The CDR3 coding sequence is TGCAGCGTTGATATCGGGGGGCAAGTCGAGCAGTACTTC. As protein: CSVDIGGQVEQYF.

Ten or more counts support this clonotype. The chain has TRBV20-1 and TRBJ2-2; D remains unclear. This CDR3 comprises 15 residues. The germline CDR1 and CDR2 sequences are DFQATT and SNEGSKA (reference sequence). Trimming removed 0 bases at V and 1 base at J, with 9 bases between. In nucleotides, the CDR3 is TGCAGTGCTAGAGATCGCCGACGGAACACCGGGGAGCTGTTTTTT. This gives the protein CSARDRRRNTGELFF.

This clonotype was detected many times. CDR3 in amino acids: CASSSDNWTRFRREQYF. The CDR3 DNA is TGTGCCAGCAGTTCGGACAATTGGACTAGATTCAGACGCGAGCAGTACTTC. The rearrangement uses TRBV28 and TRBJ2-7, with 7 positions matching TRBD2. CDR1 and CDR2 from the germline V gene are MDHEN and SYDVKM. J was trimmed by 6 bases and V by 4 bases; bases with no gene match: 18. CDR3 size: 17 residues.

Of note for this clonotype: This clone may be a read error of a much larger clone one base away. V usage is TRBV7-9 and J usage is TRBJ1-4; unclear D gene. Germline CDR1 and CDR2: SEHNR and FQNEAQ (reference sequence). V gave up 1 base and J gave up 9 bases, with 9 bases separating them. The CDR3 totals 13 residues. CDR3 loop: CASSLDASKKLFF. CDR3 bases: TGTGCCAGCAGCTTAGATGCGAGTAAAAAACTGTTTTTT.

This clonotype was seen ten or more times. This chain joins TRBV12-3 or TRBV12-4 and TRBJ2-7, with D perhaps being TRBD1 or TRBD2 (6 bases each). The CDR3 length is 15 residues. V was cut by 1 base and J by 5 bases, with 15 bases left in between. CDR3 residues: CASSLGAQGGHEQYF. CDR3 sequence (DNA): TGTGCCAGCAGTTTAGGGGCACAGGGAGGACACGAGCAGTACTTC.

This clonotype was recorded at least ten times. CDR3 residues: CASSLQLYNEQFF. The CDR3 region has the DNA TGTGCCAGCAGTTTGCAGCTATACAATGAGCAGTTCTTC. The V call is TRBV12-3 or TRBV12-4, the J call TRBJ2-1; D remains unclear. The V gene lost 3 bases and the J gene lost 4 bases, with 7 bases spanning the gap. The CDR3 extends over 13 amino acids.

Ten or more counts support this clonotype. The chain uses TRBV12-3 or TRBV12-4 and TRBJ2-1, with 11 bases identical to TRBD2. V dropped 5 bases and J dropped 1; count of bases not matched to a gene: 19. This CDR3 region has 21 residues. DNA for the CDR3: TGTGCCAGCAGTCCCCGGGGTCCGGGACTAGCGGCCCTAGGGTCCTACAATGAGCAGTTCTTC. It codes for CASSPRGPGLAALGSYNEQFF.

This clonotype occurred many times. The CDR3: CASSPRGGVLLADTQYF. In DNA form, the CDR3 reads TGTGCCAGCAGTCCGCGTGGAGGGGTGCTTCTCGCAGATACGCAGTATTTT. This sequence joins TRBV12-3 or TRBV12-4 and TRBJ2-3; tentatively, D is TRBD2 (6 bases). V lost 5 bases and J lost 4, with 22 bases in between. This CDR3 has 17 residues.

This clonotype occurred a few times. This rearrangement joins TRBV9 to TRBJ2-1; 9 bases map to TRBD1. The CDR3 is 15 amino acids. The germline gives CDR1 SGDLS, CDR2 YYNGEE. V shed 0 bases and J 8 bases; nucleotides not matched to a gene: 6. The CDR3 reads CASSVVPDRGDEQFF. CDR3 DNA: TGTGCCAGCAGCGTAGTTCCCGACAGGGGGGATGAGCAGTTCTTC.